Listed here are 26 T cell receptor beta chains from one sample, sequenced in a study of shared clonotypes between healthy human individuals. Clones were read by immunoSEQ multiplex PCR, and TCRdb kept only the in-frame ones, dropping some. This table holds some 2.3 million clones, 93% found once. The sample consisted of naive CD4+ T cells from PBMCs. The subset was: CD45RA+ positively selected. These TCRs come from a man aged 18 to 30 in good health. Some clones in this sample may be carry-over from other donors' samples.

The genes are TRBV5-1 and TRBJ1-5; D possibly corresponds to TRBD1 (5 bases). Between the trimmed V and J ends, which lost 1 base and 3 bases, there was a span of 14 bases. CDR3 size: 16 residues. CDR1 and CDR2 (germline): SGHRS, YFSETQ. The CDR3 region is CASSLSGLGHNQPQHF. The CDR3 coding sequence is TGCGCCAGCAGCTTGTCTGGGCTCGGACACAATCAGCCCCAGCATTTT.

The gene calls are TRBV27 and TRBJ1-2; D perhaps matches TRBD1 (5 bases). CDR1 is MNHEY, CDR2 SMNVEV, per germline (reference sequence). The CDR3 contains 14 residues. Trimming pared 4 bases from V and 5 bases from J, leaving 14 bases between. CDR3 in DNA: TGTGCCAGCAGTTGGACGGCCGAGGGGTATGGCTACACCTTC. Translation: CASSWTAEGYGYTF.

The count of this clone is one. The J gene is TRBJ1-3, the V gene TRBV5-1; no reliable D call. The CDR3 loop spans 17 amino acids. Germline CDR1 reads SGHRS; CDR2 reads YFSETQ. V was cut by 0 bases and J by 0 bases, with 13 bases left in between. In nucleotides, the CDR3 is TGCGCCAGCAGCTTGGTAGGGTACCCCGGCTCTGGAAACACCATATATTTT. It yields the protein CASSLVGYPGSGNTIYF.

The table lists this clone with a count of one. The J gene is TRBJ2-3, the V gene TRBV27; TRBD1 might be the D (6 bases). Germline-derived CDR1 and CDR2 are MNHEY and SMNVEV (reference sequence). The CDR3 runs to 15 residues. Trimming removed 2 bases at V and 2 bases at J, with 11 bases between. CDR3 bases: TGTGCCAGCAGTTTAGGACAGATTGACACAGATACGCAGTATTTT. It codes for CASSLGQIDTDTQYF.

The chain links TRBV27 to TRBJ1-5, with a weak D call TRBD1 (6 bases). Germline assignment: CDR1 MNHEY and CDR2 SMNVEV (reference sequence). Trimming pared 5 bases from V and 2 bases from J, leaving 19 bases between. The CDR3 consists of 17 residues. CDR3 nucleotide sequence: TGTGCCAGCAGTCCAAACAGGGTCAGGGCGGGCAATCAGCCCCAGCATTTT. It translates to CASSPNRVRAGNQPQHF.

The rearrangement joins TRBV9 to TRBJ2-5; 7 nucleotides align to TRBD2. Germline V gene sequence: CDR1 SGDLS, CDR2 YYNGEE. The junction had 9 bases not matched to a gene; V was cut back by 3 bases and J by 4 bases. The CDR3 consists of 15 residues. CDR3 nucleotide sequence: TGTGCCAGCAGCGAGACTAGCAACTCGGTAGAGACCCAGTACTTC. Translated, it gives CASSETSNSVETQYF.

V gene TRBV28 combines with J gene TRBJ2-7; no reliable D call. The CDR3 runs to 15 residues. Trimming left V 3 bases short and J 0 bases short, with 12 bases between. Germline CDR1 and CDR2: MDHEN and SYDVKM. The CDR3 DNA is TGTGCCAGCAGTTTGGAAACCTTGGACTCCTACGAGCAGTACTTC. Translated: CASSLETLDSYEQYF.

The chain employs TRBV27 and TRBJ1-2; TRBD1 is a possible D gene (5 bases). CDR3 size: 15 residues. The V end was cut by 0 bases, the J end by 0 bases, with 8 bases between. In germline, CDR1 is MNHEY, CDR2 SMNVEV (reference sequence). In nucleotides, the CDR3 is TGTGCCAGCAGTTTATCGCGGGGGACTAACTATGGCTACACCTTC. It specifies CASSLSRGTNYGYTF.

The chain carries TRBV5-1 and TRBJ1-1; weak D call: TRBD1 (6 bases). V was pared by 3 bases and J by 3 bases, with 15 bases between. The CDR3 loop spans 15 amino acids. The germline V gene has CDR1 SGHRS and CDR2 YFSETQ. CDR3 region: CASSSAGAPYTEAFF. CDR3 in DNA: TGCGCCAGCAGCTCGGCAGGGGCCCCGTACACTGAAGCTTTCTTT.

To note about this clone: Other nucleotide sequences in the sample specify the same CDR3. The rearrangement links TRBV7-3 to TRBJ2-7; 9 bases are a match to TRBD1. Germline V gene lookup returns CDR1 SGHTA and CDR2 FQGTGA. This CDR3 spans 13 amino acids. J lost 6 bases, V lost 2 bases, and 2 bases had no gene match. CDR3: CASSLRQGGEQYF. The CDR3 DNA is TGTGCCAGCAGCTTACGACAGGGGGGCGAGCAGTACTTC.

V is TRBV28 and J is TRBJ2-2, with D perhaps given as TRBD1 or TRBD2 (6 bases each). V was cut by 1 base and J by 3 bases, with 12 bases left in between. The CDR3 length is 16 residues. Germline V gives CDR1 MDHEN, CDR2 SYDVKM. The CDR3 DNA reads TGTGCCAGCAGTTTATCGGGGGCCCCGTACACCGGGGAGCTGTTTTTT. Its protein product is CASSLSGAPYTGELFF.

Turning to this clone: The same CDR3 also results from other DNA sequences found in this sample. The chain employs TRBV9 and TRBJ2-1, with TRBD1 matching 7 bases. Losses at the gene ends were 2 bases for V and 0 bases for J; bases not matched to a gene: 5. Germline V CDR1 and CDR2: SGDLS, YYNGEE. The CDR3 extends over 16 amino acids. The CDR3, as DNA: TGTGCCAGCAGCGTGTTGGGACAGAGCTCCTACAATGAGCAGTTCTTC. As protein: CASSVLGQSSYNEQFF.

The chain combines TRBV5-8 with TRBJ2-1; 7 bases line up with TRBD2. The CDR3 has 15 residues. The V gene's germline CDR1 is SGHTS and CDR2 YDEGEE. V shed 4 bases and J 5 bases; nucleotides not matched to a gene: 9. CDR3 in amino acids: CASSRRDSGHNEQFF. The CDR3 DNA is TGTGCCAGCAGCCGCCGAGATAGCGGGCACAATGAGCAGTTCTTC.

The V and J genes are TRBV7-4 and TRBJ1-4, with a tentative D call TRBD1 (5 bases). CDR1 is SGHVT, CDR2 SQSDAQ, per germline. V lost 2 bases to trimming and J lost 0 bases, with 10 bases between them. There are 16 residues in the CDR3. CDR3 amino acids: CASSLRDLATNEKLFF. The CDR3 coding sequence is TGTGCCAGCAGCTTACGGGACCTTGCAACTAATGAAAAACTGTTTTTT.

This clone was recorded once. This rearrangement joins TRBV20-1 to TRBJ2-1, with D perhaps TRBD2 (5 bases). The CDR3 runs to 11 residues. Germline V lookup: CDR1 DFQATT, CDR2 SNEGSKA (reference sequence). The CDR3 DNA reads as TGCAAGGCTAGCAAGTACAATGAGCAGTTCTTC. It yields the protein CKASKYNEQFF.

V usage is TRBV29-1 and J usage is TRBJ2-7; 11 nucleotides match TRBD1. The CDR3 extends over 14 amino acids. Germline values: CDR1 SQVTM, CDR2 ANQGSEA. The trim removed 3 bases at V and 5 bases at J, leaving 6 bases unmatched. The CDR3: CSVEAGQGADEQYF. In DNA form, the CDR3 reads TGCAGCGTTGAGGCCGGACAGGGGGCCGACGAGCAGTACTTC.

This chain connects TRBV19 to TRBJ1-5; D not certain. Germline CDR1 and CDR2: LNHDA and SQIVND (reference sequence). The CDR3 covers 14 residues. V lost 1 base, J lost 5 bases, and 9 bases lay in between. CDR3 protein: CASSIVGDHQPQHF. In DNA, the CDR3 is TGTGCCAGTAGTATAGTTGGGGATCATCAGCCCCAGCATTTT.

This chain joins TRBV4-3 and TRBJ2-2, with 11 nucleotides matching TRBD2. The CDR3 runs to 17 residues. Trimming removed 4 bases from V and 4 bases from J; junction bases left unmatched: 8. The V gene's germline CDR1 is LGHNA and CDR2 YSLEER. The CDR3 sequence: CASSRNSGTSGTGELFF. The CDR3 region has the DNA TGCGCCAGCAGCCGGAATTCGGGGACTAGCGGCACCGGGGAGCTGTTTTTT.

On this clone: The sample carries other DNA sequences with the same CDR3. The rearrangement joins TRBV6-6 to TRBJ2-5, with unresolved D. The CDR3 has 13 amino acids. CDR1 and CDR2 (germline): MNHNY, SVGAGI (reference sequence). The V end lost 4 bases, the J end lost 5 bases, and 11 bases lay between the germline ends. The CDR3: CASSSGLGETQYF. In nucleotides, the CDR3 is TGTGCCAGCAGTTCGGGCCTCGGGGAGACCCAGTACTTC.

This chain connects TRBV5-1 to TRBJ2-1; 14 nucleotides line up with TRBD2. CDR3 length: 19 residues. Germline V CDR1 and CDR2: SGHRS, YFSETQ. J lost 7 bases, V lost 2 bases, and 14 bases had no gene match. The CDR3 DNA sequence: TGCGCCAGCAGCTTACAAGGGACTAGCGGGAGATCCCAGTATAATGAGCAGTTCTTC. This codes for CASSLQGTSGRSQYNEQFF.

The J gene is TRBJ1-2, the V gene TRBV6-5, with D tentatively TRBD1 (6 bases). Germline V gene lookup returns CDR1 MNHEY and CDR2 SVGAGI. The V end was cut by 6 bases, the J end by 2 bases, with 13 bases between. The CDR3 spans 14 residues. CDR3: CASSRTRGNYGYTF. The CDR3 bases are TGTGCCAGCAGCAGAACGAGGGGGAACTATGGCTACACCTTC.

V is TRBV5-1 and J is TRBJ1-1; D is unresolved. This CDR3 region has 14 residues. V gave up 0 bases and J gave up 8 bases, with 14 bases separating them. The germline gives CDR1 SGHRS, CDR2 YFSETQ. The CDR3 loop is CASSLDPFKQEAFF. The CDR3 nucleotides read TGCGCCAGCAGCTTGGACCCCTTTAAACAAGAAGCTTTCTTT.

This rearrangement joins TRBV5-4 to TRBJ2-1; 12 positions match TRBD2. Germline V gene sequence: CDR1 SGHNT, CDR2 YYREEE (reference sequence). The J segment lost 13 bases and the V segment lost 2 bases, leaving 7 bases of the junction unmatched. The CDR3 runs 14 residues. The CDR3 spells CASSFQGLAGVQFF. CDR3 sequence (DNA): TGTGCCAGCAGCTTCCAGGGACTAGCGGGCGTCCAGTTCTTC. Variable domain in full (rest from reference TRBV5-4 and TRBJ2-1): ETGVTQSPTHLIKTRGQQVTLRCSSQSGHNTVSWYQQALGQGPQFIFQYYREEENGRGNFPPRFSGLQFPNYSSELNVNALELDDSALYLCASSFQGLAGVQFFGPGTRLTVL.

The chain employs TRBV5-1 and TRBJ2-4, with a tentative D call TRBD2 (5 bases). V was clipped by 0 bases and J by 9 bases, with 13 bases between them. The CDR3 spans 14 residues. Germline loops: CDR1 SGHRS, CDR2 YFSETQ. The CDR3 coding sequence is TGCGCCAGCAGCTTGGGCGGCCTCGAGGGCATTCAGTACTTC. Protein sequence: CASSLGGLEGIQYF. The full variable domain, in which reference TRBV5-1 and TRBJ2-4 provide the parts outside the CDR3, is KAGVTQTPRYLIKTRGQQVTLSCSPISGHRSVSWYQQTPGQGLQFLFEYFSETQRNKGNFPGRFSGRQFSNSRSEMNVSTLELGDSALYLCASSLGGLEGIQYFGAGTRLSVL.

This chain joins TRBV5-4 and TRBJ2-7; 8 bases line up with TRBD1. Losses at the gene ends were 4 bases for V and 3 bases for J; bases not matched to a gene: 6. The CDR3 is made up of 14 amino acids. Germline CDR1 SGHNT, CDR2 YYREEE (reference sequence). CDR3 loop: CASSGEDRDYEQYF. CDR3 bases: TGTGCCAGCAGCGGGGAGGACAGGGACTACGAGCAGTACTTC. Supplemented by reference TRBV5-4 and TRBJ2-7, the full variable domain reads ETGVTQSPTHLIKTRGQQVTLRCSSQSGHNTVSWYQQALGQGPQFIFQYYREEENGRGNFPPRFSGLQFPNYSSELNVNALELDDSALYLCASSGEDRDYEQYFGPGTRLTVT.

The chain couples TRBV27 to TRBJ2-1, with D possibly being TRBD2 (5 bases). The CDR3 covers 13 residues. CDR1 MNHEY and CDR2 SMNVEV come from the germline V gene (reference sequence). Trimming stripped 10 bases from V and 5 bases from J, with 15 bases between. The CDR3 region is CATAAVGDNEQFF. The CDR3 nucleotides are TGTGCCACGGCGGCCGTCGGGGACAATGAGCAGTTCTTC.